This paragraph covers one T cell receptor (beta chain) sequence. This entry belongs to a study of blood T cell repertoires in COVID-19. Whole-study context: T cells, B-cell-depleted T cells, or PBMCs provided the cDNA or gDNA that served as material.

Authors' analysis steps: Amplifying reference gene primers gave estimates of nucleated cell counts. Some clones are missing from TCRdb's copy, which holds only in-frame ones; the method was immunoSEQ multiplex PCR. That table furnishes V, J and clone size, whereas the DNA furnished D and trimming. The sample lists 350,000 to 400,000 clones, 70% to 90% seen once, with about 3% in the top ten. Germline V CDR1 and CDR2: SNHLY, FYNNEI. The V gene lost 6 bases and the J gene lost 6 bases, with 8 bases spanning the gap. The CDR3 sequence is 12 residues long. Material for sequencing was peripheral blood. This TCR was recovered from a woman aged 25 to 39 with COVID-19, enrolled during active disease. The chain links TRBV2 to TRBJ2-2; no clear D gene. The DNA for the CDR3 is TGTGCCAGCAGCGCTATTCCCGGGGAGCTGTTTTTT. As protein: CASSAIPGELFF.